The T cell receptor (beta chain) under discussion was sequenced for a study of shared clonotypes between healthy human individuals (dated by TCRdb to the early 2020s). Regarding the complete study: The cohort included three men and a couple of women between 18 and 49 years of age. Leukapheresis yielded between about 0.85 and 10 billion PBMCs per donor. The study deeply sequenced blood TCR repertoires of several healthy adults to estimate repertoire size and the extent of clonotype sharing between individuals. Per donor, three plates each were used for CD4 naive and CD4 memory, two for CD8 naive, and one for CD8 memory. To increase sequencing depth and limit assay-specific biases, TCR repertoire library preparation and sequencing were carried out by different laboratories using diverse techniques. The full study reports these points: The small number of donors limited the genetic and exposure-history diversity represented. Sampling was limited to blood, and TCR repertoires in tissue likely differ from TCR repertoires in blood. Clonotypes shared by all four sorted-subset donors showed higher generation probabilities than non-shared clonotypes. Rarefaction of sorted-subset datasets indicated incomplete sequencing despite the large sequencing depth. Estimated clonotype richness was generally larger for naive than for memory subsets. Across a few donors, roughly 5.1% of naive CD4, over 3% of naive CD8, about 2% of memory CD4, and approximately 0.42% of memory CD8 clonotypes were shared. Pairwise subsampling indicated that sequencing depth was expected to affect the degree of clonotype sharing among donors.

TCR CDR3 regions were amplified from genomic DNA by multiplex PCR using the deep immunoSEQ assay. Genomic DNA extracted from each cell subset was distributed evenly over all wells of several immunoSEQ 96-well plates, and each plate served as one replicate. For sorted subsets, roughly 200 ng of genomic DNA, equivalent to tens of thousands of T cell genomes, went into each replicate PCR. The purified libraries were quantified using a Qubit 3.0 fluorometer, sized with a Bioanalyzer 2100, and then quantified again using the KAPA Library Quantification kit. Every immunoSEQ 96-well plate was sequenced on a dedicated single-read 150-cycle Illumina NextSeq 550 flow cell. On the authors' methods: Because only junctional sequences without quality scores were contained in the immunoSEQ output, filtering matching that applied to full-length reads could not be performed. To assign V/J genes and CDR3, sequences were annotated against IMGT germline references using PyIR, a Python wrapper for IgBLAST v1.9. Any read was removed if the V/J assignment was weak (E-value above 1e-6), the CDR3 was missing, or the read contained stop codons, out-of-frame junctions, or ambiguous translated residues. A V3J clonotype was defined by an identical inferred V gene, J gene, and CDR3 amino acid sequence. The percentage overlap between two repertoires was calculated by dividing the number of shared unique clonotypes by the size of the smaller repertoire. RTK rarefaction, the Chao1 estimator, and Recon v2.1 estimates of unobserved clonotypes were used to assess repertoire richness. Generation probabilities for all TCRbeta clonotypes obtained by the gDNA method from a handful of donors were computed using OLGA. The clones in this table, taken by TCRdb from immuneACCESS, are in-frame only. Not every clone is retained; where verified, under half of the shortfall comes from an unresolved V gene, and the cause of the rest is unknown. That table gives V, J and clone size, and the DNA gave D and trimming. The sample table contains under 1,900,000 clones; only one count was recorded for about 98.5% of them. Roughly 0.36% of the sample is taken by the ten largest.

From a lookup of the germline V gene, CDR1 and CDR2 are SNHLY and FYNNEI. The CDR3 holds 13 amino acids from the cysteine to the phenylalanine. CDR3 DNA is the only sequence kept; it has 39 bases, read in frame from the first base. V ends up 5 bases short and J 9 bases short, with an unmatched junction base count of 7. Notes on this clone: Its binding antigen is unknown. Base qualities are not provided; no much larger clone lies one nucleotide away.

The donors were healthy, HIV-negative adults with no recently reported acute infections or vaccinations. Only Caucasian adults living in Nashville, Tennessee, USA were represented among the donors. CD4+ T cells were enriched by magnetic negative selection; naive cells were then positively selected on CD45RA, and the negative fraction formed the memory subset. After blood collection by leukapheresis, PBMCs were isolated using Ficoll-Histopaque density gradient centrifugation and then cryopreserved in the vapor phase of liquid nitrogen. Analytical flow cytometry was used to check the purity and quantity of each magnetically sorted T cell population. Genomic DNA was isolated from every sorted fraction and measured by UV absorbance on a Nanodrop 2000c.

The receptor's source is a man younger than 40 in good health. Recombination linked TRBV2 to TRBJ2-1, with 7 junctional bases fitting TRBD2. The sample was naive CD4+ T cells sorted from blood. In the paper's terms, the cell subset or site label means: CD45RA+ positively selected. Read as DNA, the sequence is TGTGCCAGCAGTCCAGAAACGGGGGGTGAGCAGTTCTTC. Translated, it reads CASSPETGGEQFF.